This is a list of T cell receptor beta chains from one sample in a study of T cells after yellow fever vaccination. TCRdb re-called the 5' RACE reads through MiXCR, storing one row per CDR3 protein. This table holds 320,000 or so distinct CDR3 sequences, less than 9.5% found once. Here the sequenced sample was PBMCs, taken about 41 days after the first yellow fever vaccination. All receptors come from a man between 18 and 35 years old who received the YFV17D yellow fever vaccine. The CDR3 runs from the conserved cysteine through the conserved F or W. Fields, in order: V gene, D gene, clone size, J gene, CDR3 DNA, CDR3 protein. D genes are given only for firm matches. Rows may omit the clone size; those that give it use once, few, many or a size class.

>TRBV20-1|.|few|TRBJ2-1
TGCAGTGCTAGGGCCCCCTACAATTTAGGGGCTTACAATGAGCAGTTCTTC
CSARAPYNLGAYNEQFF
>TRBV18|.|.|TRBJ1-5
TGTGCCAGCTCACCACGAGTCGCGGGCCGGGGAGAGCCCCAGCATTTT
CASSPRVAGRGEPQHF
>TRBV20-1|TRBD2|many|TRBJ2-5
TGCAGTGCTCAATTGGGCGGGGGGGCCCGGGAGACCCAGTACTTC
CSAQLGGGARETQYF
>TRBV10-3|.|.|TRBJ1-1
TGTGCCATCAGTGAGTCGTTGGGATGGGACACTGAAGCTTTCTTT
CAISESLGWDTEAFF
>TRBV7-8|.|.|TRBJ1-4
TGTGCCAGCAGCTTTCTATCTAATGAAAAACTGTTTTTT
CASSFLSNEKLFF
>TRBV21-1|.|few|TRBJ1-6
TGTGCCGGAATCAGTGGAAAGAATTCACCCCTCCACTTT
CAGISGKNSPLHF
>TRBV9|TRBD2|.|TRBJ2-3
TGTGCCAGCAGCGCGGAAAGCGGGGGGCCCCCCGATACGCAGTATTTT
CASSAESGGPPDTQYF
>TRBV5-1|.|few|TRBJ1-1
TGCGCCAGCAGCTTCTCGGCAGGGGCCATGAACACTGAAGCTTTCTTT
CASSFSAGAMNTEAFF
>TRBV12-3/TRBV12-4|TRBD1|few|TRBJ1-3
TGTGCCACGGGACAGTTCTCTGGAAACACCATATATTTT
CATGQFSGNTIYF
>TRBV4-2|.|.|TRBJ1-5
TGTGCCAGCAGCCAAGATCTAGGGAACAATCAGCCCCAGCATTTT
CASSQDLGNNQPQHF
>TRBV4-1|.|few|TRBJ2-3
TGCGCCAGCAGCCAAGTGGCAGAAAGAGCAGATACGCAGTATTTT
CASSQVAERADTQYF
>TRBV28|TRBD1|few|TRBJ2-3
TGTGCCAGCAGTCCGTGGACAGGGGCTAGCACAGATACGCAGTATTTT
CASSPWTGASTDTQYF
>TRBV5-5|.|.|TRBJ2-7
TGTGCCATCGGCCCCGGGGTCAGCTCCTACGAGCAGTACTTC
CAIGPGVSSYEQYF
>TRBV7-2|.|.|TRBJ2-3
TGTGCCAGCAGCTTATTTGCAGGGTCCCCCACAGATACGCAGTATTTT
CASSLFAGSPTDTQYF
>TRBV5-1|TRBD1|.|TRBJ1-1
TGCGCCAGCAGCTTGGGCAATTCGGGACAGGGAGGATCTGAAGCTTTCTTT
CASSLGNSGQGGSEAFF
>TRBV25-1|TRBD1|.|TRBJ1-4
TGTGCCAGCAGGTCCGGGACAGCAAATGAAAAACTGTTTTTT
CASRSGTANEKLFF
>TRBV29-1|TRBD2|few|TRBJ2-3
TGCAGCGCCGGCCGGGGGGGCACAGATACGCAGTATTTT
CSAGRGGTDTQYF
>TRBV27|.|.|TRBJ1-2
TGTGCCAGCAGATCCGTTGGCCGCTATGGCTACACCTTC
CASRSVGRYGYTF
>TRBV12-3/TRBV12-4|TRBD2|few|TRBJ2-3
TGTGCCAGCAGTTTTAACGGGGGGGGAGATACGCAGTATTTT
CASSFNGGGDTQYF
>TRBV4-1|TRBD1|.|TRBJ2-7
TGCGCCAGCAGCCAAGGTATCAGGGGGTTCGAGCAGTACTTC
CASSQGIRGFEQYF
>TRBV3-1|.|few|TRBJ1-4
TGTGCCAGCACCGTATCTGGCAGGGATATGGAAAAACTGTTTTTT
CASTVSGRDMEKLFF
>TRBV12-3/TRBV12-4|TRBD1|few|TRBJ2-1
TGTGCCAGCTCCACAGGGGGTTACGATGAGCAGTTCTTC
CASSTGGYDEQFF
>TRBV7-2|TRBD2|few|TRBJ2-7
TGTGCCAGCAGCAATAGCGGGGGACCCTATTACGAGCAGTACTTC
CASSNSGGPYYEQYF
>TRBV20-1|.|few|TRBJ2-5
TGCAGTGCTAACAGGAGGGGGGGCAGAGAGACCCAGTACTTC
CSANRRGGRETQYF
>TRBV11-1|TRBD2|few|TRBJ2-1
TGTGCCAGCAGCTTAGGTAGTTGGGGGACTAGCGGGTACAATGAGCAGTTCTTC
CASSLGSWGTSGYNEQFF
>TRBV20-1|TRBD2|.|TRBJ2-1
TGCAGTGCCAATGGGCGGCCGGGACTAGCATTCCATGAGCAGTTCTTC
CSANGRPGLAFHEQFF
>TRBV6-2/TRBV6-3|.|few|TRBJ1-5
TGTGCCAGCAGACCCTGGGGGGCCAGCAATCAGCCCCAGCATTTT
CASRPWGASNQPQHF
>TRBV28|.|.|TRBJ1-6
TGTGCCACCAGCACGGGGAGATCACCCCTCCACTTT
CATSTGRSPLHF
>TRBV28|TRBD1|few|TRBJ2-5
TGTGCCAGCAGTCGTGGACAGGGAACTTACGAGACCCAGTACTTC
CASSRGQGTYETQYF
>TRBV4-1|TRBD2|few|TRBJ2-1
TGCGCCAGCAGCCAAGACGGAGGGGAGGGACTAGCGGACTACAATGAGCAGTTCTTC
CASSQDGGEGLADYNEQFF
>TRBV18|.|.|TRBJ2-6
TGTGCCAGCTCACCGGGAGGGGCCAACGTCCTGACTTTC
CASSPGGANVLTF
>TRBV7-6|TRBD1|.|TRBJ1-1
TGTGCCAGCAGCGGAGACAGGGACACTGAAGCTTTCTTT
CASSGDRDTEAFF
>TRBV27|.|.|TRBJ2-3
TGTGCCAGCAGTTCAAAGGACGGAGGGATGAATGCAGATACGCAGTATTTT
CASSSKDGGMNADTQYF
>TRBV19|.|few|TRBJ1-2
TGTGCCAGTAGTCCCTCCGCAGGCTACTATGGCTACACCTTC
CASSPSAGYYGYTF
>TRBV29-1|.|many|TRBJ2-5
TGCAGCGCCAGGAGGAAAGAGACCCAGTACTTC
CSARRKETQYF
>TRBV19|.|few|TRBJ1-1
TGTGCCAGTAGTATTTGGGGATCTGAAGCTTTCTTT
CASSIWGSEAFF
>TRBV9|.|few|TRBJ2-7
TGTGCCAGCAGCGTTGGCGTAGTGCAGGGGTACGAGCAGTACTTC
CASSVGVVQGYEQYF
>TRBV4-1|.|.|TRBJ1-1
TGCGCCAGCAGCCAAGGAGGAGGGGTCGTACCAGCTTTCTTT
CASSQGGGVVPAFF
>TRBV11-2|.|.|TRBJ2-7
TGTGCCAGCAGCCCCGCCGGAGTCTCCTACGAGCAGTACTTC
CASSPAGVSYEQYF
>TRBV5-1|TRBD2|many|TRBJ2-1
TGCGCCAGCAGCCCAGGTGAACTAGCGGGGGGGGCCCCCTCATACAATGAGCAGTTCTTC
CASSPGELAGGAPSYNEQFF
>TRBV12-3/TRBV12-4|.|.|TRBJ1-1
TGTGCCTGCAGTTTACCCCCGACGGGCCTCATCGTGAACACTGAAGCTTTCTTT
CACSLPPTGLIVNTEAFF
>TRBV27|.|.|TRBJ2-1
TGTGCCAGCAGTCCCCCGACTAATTACAATGAGCAGTTCTTC
CASSPPTNYNEQFF
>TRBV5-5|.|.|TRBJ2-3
TGTGCCAGCAGACTCTGGACCGGAGATACGCAGTATTTT
CASRLWTGDTQYF
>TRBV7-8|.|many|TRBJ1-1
TGTGCCAGCGGAAATACGTACAGCGTTGAAGCTTTCTTT
CASGNTYSVEAFF
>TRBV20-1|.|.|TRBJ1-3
TGCAGTGCTAGAGGGTCGAGGGGGGCTGTCGGAAACACCATATATTTT
CSARGSRGAVGNTIYF
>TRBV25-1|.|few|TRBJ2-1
TGTGCCAGCAGTGGGGCTGGGGACAAGTACAATGAGCAGTTCTTC
CASSGAGDKYNEQFF
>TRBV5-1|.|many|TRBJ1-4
TGCGCCAGCAGCCCGACCCAGGGAAATGAAAAACTGTTTTTT
CASSPTQGNEKLFF
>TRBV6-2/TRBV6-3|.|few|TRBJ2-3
TGTGCCAGCATAACCCGGGGAAGCACAGATACGCAGTATTTT
CASITRGSTDTQYF
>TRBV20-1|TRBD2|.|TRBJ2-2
TGCAGTGCTCCTAGCGCCGGGGGGACCGGGGAGCTGTTTTTT
CSAPSAGGTGELFF
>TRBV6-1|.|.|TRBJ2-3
TGTGCCAGCAGTCCCCCTCCGGGGCCACCCACAGATACGCAGTATTTT
CASSPPPGPPTDTQYF
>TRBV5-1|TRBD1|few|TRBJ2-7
TGCGCCAGCAGCTTGGTTGGACAGGGGGCTGGTGAGCAGTACTTC
CASSLVGQGAGEQYF
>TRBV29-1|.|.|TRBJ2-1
TGCAGCGTTTTGTCTTACAATGAGCAGTTCTTC
CSVLSYNEQFF
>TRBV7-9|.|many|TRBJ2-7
TGTGCCAGCAGCTTAGGGTCAGGGCGGAACGAGCAGTACTTC
CASSLGSGRNEQYF
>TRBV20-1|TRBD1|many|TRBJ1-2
TGCAGTGCTAGAAACAGGGGATATGGCTACACCTTC
CSARNRGYGYTF
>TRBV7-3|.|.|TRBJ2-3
TGTGCCAGCAGCGCCGTGACGGGCCGCACAGATACGCAGTATTTT
CASSAVTGRTDTQYF
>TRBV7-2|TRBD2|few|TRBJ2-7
TGTGCCAGCAGCTCACCGGGACTATCCGACGAGCAGTACTTC
CASSSPGLSDEQYF
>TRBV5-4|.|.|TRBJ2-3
TGTGCCAGCAGCTTGGTGGGCCAAGCGGATACGCAGTATTTT
CASSLVGQADTQYF